Described below is a single T cell receptor (beta chain) sequence and its context. Its antigen is still unknown. CDR1 is LGHDT and CDR2 is YNNKEL in the germline V gene (reference sequence). This CDR3 is 13 amino acids long. The study made its TRB cDNA libraries by 5' RACE, adding UMI labels. TCRdb re-called the 5' RACE reads, yielding one record per CDR3 amino acid sequence without DNA. Recorded for this sample: approximately 88,000 distinct CDR3 sequences. These data originate in a study of CXCR3-negative and CXCR3-positive naive CD8 T cells. Points from the study as a whole: In naive cells, CXCR3-negative and CXCR3-positive subsets had similar TRBV-TRBJ usage; memory cells differed. The study found comparably high diversity in both naive subsets and much lower diversity in memory CD8+ cells. TRB CDR3s of CXCR3-positive naive cells were more hydrophobic than those of CXCR3-negative naive cells.

Naive CD8+ T cells showed a CD45RO-CCR7+CD27+CD95- phenotype. The chain recombines TRBV3-1 with TRBJ2-7. Sequencing was carried out using naive CXCR3+ CD8+ T cells from blood. As to subset: CD45RO-CCR7+CD27+CD95- naive CD8+ T cells expressing CXCR3 (TNR3+). The source is a human donor in good health. Some clones in this sample may be carry-over from other donors' samples. The CDR3 loop reads CASSQGTEGEQYF.